Listed here are 6 T cell receptor beta chains from one sample, sequenced in a study of Ad26.COV2.S vaccination and SARS-CoV-2 variants. Documented treatment: about 20 received Ad26.COV2.S at low or high dose, single or two shots; a few received placebo; per-sample allocation not given. Sampling took place 63 days after the first vaccine or placebo injection. Data came from immunoSEQ multiplex PCR; TCRdb stores just in-frame clones and leaves some out. There are roughly 420,000 clones in the sample; approximately 87% occur only once, and about 4% lies in the top ten. The sequencing used peripheral blood, collected in a trial of Ad26.COV2.S vaccine versus placebo. These receptors all come from a person between 18 and 60 years old who received the Ad26.COV2.S COVID-19 vaccine or a placebo.

This chain joins TRBV15 and TRBJ1-2; tentative D call: TRBD1 (6 bases). CDR3 length: 13 residues. V was pared by 2 bases and J by 8 bases, with 12 bases between. Germline CDR1 and CDR2: LNHNV and YYDKDF (reference sequence). CDR3 DNA sequence: TGTGCCACCAGCAGACTTCACAGGGCAGGCTACACCTTC. Protein product: CATSRLHRAGYTF.

This sequence joins TRBV6-5 and TRBJ2-7; 9 bases are a match to TRBD1. The CDR3 covers 15 residues. V trimming: 6 bases; J trimming: 4 bases; junction bases outside the gene matches: 10. Germline CDR1 is MNHEY and CDR2 is SVGAGI. The CDR3, as DNA: TGTGCCAGCAGGCCGCCGGGACAGGGAAAATACGAGCAGTACTTC. Translating it yields CASRPPGQGKYEQYF.

V is TRBV5-1 and J is TRBJ2-7; 7 bases are shared with TRBD1. Trimming cost V 2 bases and J 7 bases; bases outside gene matches: 3. The germline V gene has CDR1 SGHRS and CDR2 YFSETQ. The CDR3 runs to 12 residues. This chain's CDR3 is CASSFDRAEQYF. In DNA form, the CDR3 reads TGCGCCAGCAGCTTCGACAGGGCTGAGCAGTACTTC.

The rearrangement joins TRBV28 to TRBJ2-6; unclear D gene. This CDR3 contains 15 residues. V lost 6 bases, J lost 1 base, and 10 bases lay in between. Germline V lookup: CDR1 MDHEN, CDR2 SYDVKM. CDR3 nucleotide sequence: TGTGCCAGCAGCGGTGGCGGTTCTGGGGCCAACGTCCTGACTTTC. Protein product: CASSGGGSGANVLTF.

In its sample, this clone was seen once. The CDR3 here is CASSLRTGWETQYF. The CDR3 DNA reads as TGTGCCAGCAGCCTTAGAACAGGGTGGGAGACCCAGTACTTC. The chain recombines TRBV3-1 (or the pseudogene TRBV3-2) with TRBJ2-5; possibly TRBD1 for D (6 bases). The CDR3 runs to 14 residues. With 4 bases removed from V and 5 bases from J, the gap between germline ends came to 14 bases. Germline CDR1 is LGHDT and CDR2 is YNNKEL (reference sequence).

This chain links TRBV10-3 with TRBJ1-5; 7 bases are shared with TRBD1. Unmatched junction bases numbered 9, after V lost 3 bases and J lost 4 bases. Germline V lookup: CDR1 ENHRY, CDR2 SYGVKD. The CDR3 totals 16 residues. For the CDR3, the DNA is TGTGCCATCAGTGAAAAGTCCGGGACAGAGAATCAGCCCCAGCATTTT. As protein: CAISEKSGTENQPQHF.